The present entry profiles one T cell receptor (beta chain) with its context. Its antigen target is currently unknown. Base qualities are not at hand, and no much larger clone is one base apart. This entry is derived from a study of blood T cell repertoires in COVID-19 (TCRdb year 2020). Regarding the complete study: Samples covering the acute and convalescent phases of COVID-19 were provided by collaborators in the United States, Italy and Spain. The material from the prospective study consisted of cDNA or gDNA derived from T cells, B-cell-depleted T cells, or PBMCs. Subjects who had been exposed to COVID-19, were actively infected with it, or had recovered from it provided the deeply sampled blood TCRbeta repertoires that made up the dataset. The repertoires were made available in a free public database intended to serve as a resource for research on the immune response to SARS-CoV-2. Samples were obtained from the ongoing ImmuneRACE study (first 160 participants) and from about 1,300 subjects provided by 6 global collaborators. A de-identified subject ID, COVID-19 status, age in years and sex were almost always included in the sample metadata. Where HLA class I and class II types were available, the types were taken from metadata supplied by the sample provider, not from assay-based typing.

CDR1 and CDR2, per the germline V gene, are MNHEY and SVGAGI. After removal of 7 bases from V and 2 bases from J, the junction retains 9 bases not matched to a gene. The CDR3 goes from the cysteine to the phenylalanine over 15 residues. The entry retains the CDR3 DNA only, 45 bases that are in frame from base 1. Results and caveats for the whole study, not just this receptor: The quantity of clinical and demographic metadata differed by source and by participant and was supplied without curation.

Collaborating institutions collected whole blood in K2EDTA tubes following their own protocols. For TCRbeta analysis, collaborators shipped samples in one of three forms: frozen whole blood, isolated PBMCs, or DNA extracted from either of those sample types. The immunoSEQ Assay, a bias-controlled multiplex PCR, was used to amplify TCRbeta CDR3 regions from genomic DNA. The authors processed their data as follows. Within the assay, amplification of reference gene primers was used to estimate how many nucleated cells each sample contained. Sequence reads were collapsed and filtered to measure the absolute abundance of every unique TCRbeta CDR3 rearrangement. Productive Simpson clonality was computed per sample as the square root of Simpson's diversity index over productive rearrangements. This immuneACCESS table, as held by TCRdb, lists in-frame sequences with V and J called but not all clones. Of the missing ones, under half trace to an unresolved V gene in checked studies; the others have no known cause. The V and J calls and clone size come from that table; D and trimming were worked out from the DNA. This sample has 100,000 to 150,000 clones in its table, and roughly 90% of those were observed once. The top ten clonotypes cover roughly 1.1% of the sample.

Input material: peripheral blood. This receptor was taken from a woman of 80 years or more with acute or convalescent COVID-19. The rearranged segments are TRBV6-5 and TRBJ2-5, and 8 bases in between align with TRBD2. CDR3 protein: CASKSAGAGQETQYF. The nucleotides read TGTGCCAGCAAATCAGCGGGAGCTGGGCAAGAGACCCAGTACTTC.